Below are 16 T cell receptor beta chains sequenced from a single sample in a study of T cell clones after liver transplantation. Profiled with immunoSEQ multiplex PCR; TCRdb holds only in-frame clones, not every one. The repertoire holds around 110,000 clones, with just over 90% as singletons. The sequenced sample was CD4+ T cells from blood, obtained 12 months after liver transplant. The receptor set was obtained from a human patient who received a liver transplant. Some T cells may have originated in the graft donor.

The V and J genes are TRBV9 and TRBJ2-7; possible D gene TRBD1, 5 bases. The germline V gene has CDR1 SGDLS and CDR2 YYNGEE. Trimming pared 0 bases from V and 0 bases from J, leaving 13 bases between. The CDR3 is 16 amino acids. Here the CDR3 DNA reads TGTGCCAGCAGCGTAGGGGGCAGAGCAAACTCCTACGAGCAGTACTTC. Protein sequence: CASSVGGRANSYEQYF.

For the CDR3, the DNA is TGCGCCAGCAGCCATCCGGGACAGGGTTATGAAAAACTGTTTTTT. This sequence encodes CASSHPGQGYEKLFF. This chain uses TRBV4-1 with TRBJ1-4, with TRBD1 matching 9 bases. This CDR3 contains 15 residues. V lost 3 bases, J lost 6 bases, and 5 bases stayed unmatched. Germline-derived CDR1 and CDR2 are MGHRA and YSYEKL.

The chain recombines TRBV6-6 with TRBJ2-1, with 11 nucleotides matching TRBD2. The CDR3 has 16 residues. Germline values: CDR1 MNHNY, CDR2 SVGAGI (reference sequence). The V and J ends lost 5 bases and 7 bases, in that order; junction bases with no gene match: 10. The CDR3 reads CASSPPGTSGRNEQFF. CDR3 in DNA: TGTGCCAGCAGTCCGCCAGGGACTAGCGGTAGAAATGAGCAGTTCTTC.

V and J are TRBV2 and TRBJ1-2; D unclear. This CDR3 spans 11 amino acids. The V end was cut by 4 bases, the J end by 8 bases, with 8 bases between. Germline V gives CDR1 SNHLY, CDR2 FYNNEI. This chain's CDR3 is CASSGLGGYTF. DNA of the CDR3: TGTGCCAGCAGTGGTTTGGGGGGCTACACCTTC.

CDR3 nucleotides: TGCGCCAGCATCTGGCTAGCGGGTAGCACAGATACGCAGTATTTT. It is translated as CASIWLAGSTDTQYF. The rearrangement joins TRBV10-1 to TRBJ2-3; the match to TRBD2 covers 8 bases. The CDR3 length is 15 residues. Germline V CDR1 and CDR2: WNHNN, SYGVQD (reference sequence). Unmatched junction bases numbered 6, after V lost 7 bases and J lost 0 bases.

CDR3 nucleotides: TGCAGCGTTAAGCGCCCTATGAACACTGAAGCTTTCTTT. Translated, it gives CSVKRPMNTEAFF. The chain joins TRBV29-1 to TRBJ1-1; D is undetermined. Germline CDR1 SQVTM, CDR2 ANQGSEA. The CDR3 is made up of 13 amino acids. V dropped 5 bases and J dropped 0 bases, with 10 bases sitting between them. The full variable domain, in which reference TRBV29-1 and TRBJ1-1 provide the parts outside the CDR3, is SAVISQKPSRDICQRGTSLTIQCQVDSQVTMMFWYRQQPGQSLTLIATANQGSEATYESGFVIDKFPISRPNLTFSTLTVSNMSPEDSSIYLCSVKRPMNTEAFFGQGTRLTVV.

The rearrangement links TRBV29-1 to TRBJ2-7; D gene unclear. The CDR3 has 14 residues. Germline loops: CDR1 SQVTM, CDR2 ANQGSEA. Trimming cost V 5 bases and J 2 bases, with 16 bases left between them. The CDR3 spells CSVIPPWATYEQYF. The CDR3 DNA is TGCAGCGTTATACCGCCCTGGGCAACCTACGAGCAGTACTTC.

The chain couples TRBV4-1 to TRBJ2-4; 8 bases line up with TRBD2. Trimming removed 1 base from V and 10 bases from J; junction bases left unmatched: 12. CDR1 and CDR2 from the germline V gene are MGHRA and YSYEKL. This CDR3 is built from 16 residues. This CDR3 is CASSQGGAGGQGIQYF. As DNA, the CDR3 is TGCGCCAGCAGCCAAGGTGGGGCGGGAGGCCAGGGGATTCAGTACTTC.

V is TRBV4-3 and J is TRBJ2-1; D is uncertain. Trimming stripped 4 bases from V and 9 bases from J, with 16 bases between. This CDR3 region has 14 residues. Germline loops: CDR1 LGHNA, CDR2 YSLEER. CDR3 sequence: CASSLQKESSEQFF. For the CDR3, the DNA is TGCGCCAGCAGCCTACAAAAGGAAAGCAGTGAGCAGTTCTTC.

The chain recombines TRBV4-1 with TRBJ2-2; 7 bases line up with TRBD2. The CDR3 is made up of 15 amino acids. Trimming took 4 bases from V and 8 from J; bases not matched to a gene: 10. Germline V CDR1 and CDR2: MGHRA, YSYEKL. In DNA, the CDR3 is TGCGCCAGCAGCCCACGTAGCGGGTCCCTAGGGGAGCTGTTTTTT. Residues: CASSPRSGSLGELFF.

CDR3 in amino acids: CASSLYEIFGDRTKTNTEAFF. As DNA, the CDR3 is TGTGCCAGCAGTTTATATGAGATATTCGGGGACCGCACGAAAACGAACACTGAAGCTTTCTTT. This rearrangement joins TRBV28 to TRBJ1-1, with a tentative D call TRBD1 (5 bases). Per germline, CDR1 MDHEN and CDR2 SYDVKM. The CDR3 loop spans 21 amino acids. Trimming took 1 base from V and 1 from J, leaving 28 bases between them.

The chain employs TRBV5-8 and TRBJ2-5; 9 bases agree with TRBD2. This CDR3 spans 17 amino acids. The V gene's germline CDR1 is SGHTS and CDR2 YDEGEE. V gave up 2 bases and J gave up 2 bases; unmatched junction bases: 10. Here the CDR3 reads CASSLSLAGRHQETQYF. CDR3 in DNA: TGTGCCAGCAGCTTAAGTCTAGCGGGGAGACATCAAGAGACCCAGTACTTC.

This chain connects TRBV4-3 to TRBJ1-3, with unresolved D. V gave up 2 bases and J gave up 0 bases, with 5 bases separating them. The CDR3 is made up of 14 amino acids. CDR1 LGHNA and CDR2 YSLEER come from the germline V gene. CDR3: CASSQTVSGNTIYF. CDR3 in DNA: TGCGCCAGCAGCCAAACGGTCTCTGGAAACACCATATATTTT.

This clone was recorded once. This chain joins TRBV7-9 and TRBJ1-4; 11 nucleotides line up with TRBD1. Germline V lookup: CDR1 SEHNR, CDR2 FQNEAQ (reference sequence). After removal of 5 bases from V and 4 bases from J, the junction contained 12 bases not matched to a gene. The CDR3 loop spans 18 amino acids. The CDR3 region is CASSPRIGQGARNEKLFF. CDR3 in DNA: TGTGCCAGCAGCCCTCGGATCGGACAGGGGGCTCGTAATGAAAAACTGTTTTTT.

DNA for the CDR3: TGCGCCAGCAGCTTGTTAGCTAGCGGGGGGAATGAGCAGTTCTTC. Its protein is CASSLLASGGNEQFF. V and J are TRBV5-1 and TRBJ2-1, with TRBD2 identical over 11 bases. J lost 7 bases, V lost 1 base, and 4 bases had no gene match. CDR1 and CDR2 (germline): SGHRS, YFSETQ. The CDR3 is made up of 15 amino acids.

As DNA, the CDR3 is TGTGCCATCAGTGGACAAAATCAGCCCCAGCATTTT. Encoded protein: CAISGQNQPQHF. The chain employs TRBV10-3 and TRBJ1-5, with D uncertain. V was cut by 4 bases and J by 4 bases, with 5 bases left in between. Germline V gene lookup returns CDR1 ENHRY and CDR2 SYGVKD. There are 12 residues in the CDR3.